The clone carrying this T cell receptor beta chain was recorded only once. The data derive from a study of T-cell reconstitution after alpha-beta-depleted transplantation in children. V lost 3 bases and J lost 0, with 13 bases in between. The CDR3 covers 16 residues. Germline CDR1 is MNHEY and CDR2 is SMNVEV (reference sequence). A library of TCRbeta sequences, prepared with unique molecular identifiers, was generated. TCRdb reprocessed the PCR reads via MiXCR and lists one record per CDR3 protein. The sample yields around 400,000 distinct CDR3 sequences, around 21% seen once. This chain joins TRBV27 and TRBJ2-3; D call uncertain. The starting material was PBMCs from the stem cell graft donor, obtained from the stem cell graft. This TCR was recovered from a human donor who donated a stem cell graft to a child with acute myeloid leukemia. The CDR3 DNA follows: TGTGCCAGCAGTTTTTTAGCCTTACAGAGCACAGATACGCAGTATTTT. It is translated as CASSFLALQSTDTQYF.